This T cell receptor (beta chain) derives from a study of blood T cell repertoires in COVID-19 (TCRdb year 2020). With respect to the entire study: Samples covering the acute and convalescent phases of COVID-19 were provided by collaborators in the United States, Italy and Spain. Where available, HLA class I and class II types were obtained from metadata supplied by the sample provider rather than from assay-based typing. Subjects who had been exposed to COVID-19, were actively infected with it, or had recovered from it provided the deeply sampled blood TCRbeta repertoires that made up the dataset. The material from the prospective study consisted of cDNA or gDNA derived from T cells, B-cell-depleted T cells, or PBMCs. Samples were obtained from the ongoing ImmuneRACE study (first 160 participants) and from over a thousand subjects provided by 6 global collaborators. The repertoires were released in a freely available public database meant as a resource for research on the immune response to SARS-CoV-2. Nearly every sample came with metadata listing a de-identified subject ID, COVID-19 status, age in years and sex. Results the study describes overall, beyond this receptor: How much clinical and demographic metadata was included differed by source and by participant, and the metadata was provided uncurated.

The cysteine opens and the phenylalanine closes a CDR3 of 15 amino acids. The CDR3 DNA has 45 bases and is translated from base 1. Via the germline V gene, CDR1 is MGHDK and CDR2 SYGVNS. Unmatched junction bases come to 3, with V trimmed by 2 bases and J by 0 bases. In regard to this clone: Its antigen is still unknown. No per-base quality is available; no much larger clone lies one base away.

TCRbeta CDR3 regions were amplified from genomic DNA by means of the immunoSEQ Assay, a bias-controlled multiplex PCR. The original methods were these. The number of nucleated cells in each sample was estimated from the amplification of reference gene primers within the assay. To quantify the absolute abundance of each unique TCRbeta CDR3 rearrangement, sequence reads were collapsed and filtered. For each sample, productive Simpson clonality was calculated as the square root of Simpson's diversity index across productive rearrangements. The immuneACCESS repertoire file appears here via TCRdb, limited to in-frame rearrangements. These files lack a portion of the clones; in checked studies, under half of the deficit traces to unresolved V genes, and the cause of the others is not known. The V and J calls and the clone size are those of that table, but D and trimming were determined from the DNA. The sample records about 150,000 clones, around 80% of which are singletons. 2.5% to 3.5% of the sample lies in the top ten.

The collaborating institutions used their own protocols to collect whole blood in K2EDTA tubes. For TCRbeta analysis, collaborator samples were shipped as frozen whole blood, as isolated PBMCs, or as DNA extracted from either sample type. The chain couples TRBV25-1 to TRBJ2-5; the central 7 bases match TRBD1. The clonotype comes from a woman aged 60 to 75 with acute or convalescent COVID-19. The sample consisted of peripheral blood. The CDR3 here reads CASSEATGYQETQYF. The nucleotide sequence reads as follows: TGTGCCAGCAGTGAAGCGACAGGGTACCAAGAGACCCAGTACTTC.